Each of the 27 T cell receptor beta chains below was sequenced from the same sample in a study of shared clonotypes between healthy human individuals. Clones were read by immunoSEQ multiplex PCR, and TCRdb kept only the in-frame ones, dropping some. Of 450,000 to 600,000 clones in the sample, about four fifths are singletons; the top ten hold over 10%. The sample was PBMCs. These receptors all come from a woman in her 40s in good health. Some clones in this sample may be carry-over from other donors' samples.

V usage is TRBV19 and J usage is TRBJ2-7, with 7 bases fitting TRBD1. Per germline, CDR1 LNHDA and CDR2 SQIVND (reference sequence). V gave up 5 bases and J gave up 7 bases; unmatched junction bases: 11. This CDR3 has 14 amino acids. The CDR3 bases are TGTGCCAGTAGTGAGGGGGACAGCTTCTCGGAGCAGTACTTC. Residues: CASSEGDSFSEQYF. The full variable domain, completed using reference TRBV19 and TRBJ2-7, is DGGITQSPKYLFRKEGQNVTLSCEQNLNHDAMYWYRQDPGQGLRLIYYSQIVNDFQKGDIAEGYSVSREKKESFPLTVTSAQKNPTAFYLCASSEGDSFSEQYFGPGTRLTVT.

This sequence joins TRBV13 and TRBJ2-3; D gene unclear. The V and J ends lost 1 base and 2 bases respectively, with 1 base between them. Germline V CDR1 and CDR2: PRHDT, FYEKMQ (reference sequence). The CDR3 extends over 12 amino acids. The CDR3 DNA reads as TGTGCCAGCAGCTTAGACACAGATACGCAGTATTTT. Its protein is CASSLDTDTQYF. Complete variable domain (other parts from reference TRBV13 and TRBJ2-3): AAGVIQSPRHLIKEKRETATLKCYPIPRHDTVYWYQQGPGQDPQFLISFYEKMQSDKGSIPDRFSAQQFSDYHSELNMSSLELGDSALYFCASSLDTDTQYFGPGTRLTVL.

The J gene is TRBJ2-7, the V gene TRBV11-2; D unresolved. The CDR3 runs 13 residues. V shed 5 bases and J shed 2 bases, with 10 bases lying between them. Germline lookup yields CDR1 SGHAT and CDR2 FQNNGV. DNA for the CDR3: TGTGCCAGCAGCATTCACCCGGCCTACGAGCAGTACTTC. This sequence encodes CASSIHPAYEQYF.

The chain links TRBV6-1 to TRBJ1-1; a possible D gene is TRBD1 (5 bases). This CDR3 has 13 amino acids. CDR1 MNHNS and CDR2 SASEGT come from the germline V gene. With 5 bases removed from V and 5 bases from J, the gap between germline ends came to 12 bases. The CDR3 reads CASSPQTVTEAFF. CDR3 in DNA: TGTGCCAGCAGTCCACAGACAGTGACTGAAGCTTTCTTT.

The chain carries TRBV6-5 and TRBJ2-2; D is unresolved. V was trimmed by 10 bases and J by 0 bases, leaving 12 bases between them. Germline V gene lookup returns CDR1 MNHEY and CDR2 SVGAGI. The CDR3 spans 14 residues. The CDR3 here is CATSARTNTGELFF. The CDR3 coding sequence is TGTGCCACGTCTGCAAGAACGAACACCGGGGAGCTGTTTTTT.

The J gene is TRBJ2-1, the V gene TRBV5-1, with D possibly TRBD1 on 6 matching bases. The germline CDR1 and CDR2 sequences are SGHRS and YFSETQ. This CDR3 has 15 amino acids. Between the trimmed V and J ends, which lost 4 bases and 0 bases, there was a span of 11 bases. The CDR3 sequence: CASSPQGISYNEQFF. The CDR3, as DNA: TGCGCCAGCAGCCCCCAGGGGATCTCCTACAATGAGCAGTTCTTC.

This rearrangement joins TRBV28 to TRBJ2-1, with D uncertain. This CDR3 is 15 amino acids long. Trimming pared 6 bases from V and 0 bases from J, leaving 12 bases between. Germline CDR1 is MDHEN and CDR2 is SYDVKM. Here the CDR3 reads CASSRNWSSYNEQFF. CDR3 nucleotides: TGTGCCAGCAGCCGCAACTGGAGCTCCTACAATGAGCAGTTCTTC.

The CDR3 DNA reads TGTGCCAGCAGCTCCGGCGGGCATGATGGCTACACCTTC. Protein: CASSSGGHDGYTF. This chain links TRBV5-4 with TRBJ1-2, with no clear D. The CDR3 contains 13 residues. The germline V and J ends were trimmed by 3 bases and 6 bases, with 12 bases remaining between them. The germline V gene has CDR1 SGHNT and CDR2 YYREEE (reference sequence).

The J gene is TRBJ2-2, the V gene TRBV4-1; TRBD2 matches at 9 bases. The V gene's germline CDR1 is MGHRA and CDR2 YSYEKL. The CDR3 is made up of 16 amino acids. The V segment lost 8 bases and the J segment 5 bases; nucleotides outside the gene matches: 12. The CDR3 bases are TGCGCCAGCGGGCTACTCGCGGGAGGGTATACCGGGGAGCTGTTTTTT. Amino acids: CASGLLAGGYTGELFF.

This sequence joins TRBV6-1 and TRBJ2-5; the match to TRBD2 covers 7 bases. The CDR3 runs 15 residues. Unmatched junction bases numbered 14, after V lost 8 bases and J lost 5 bases. Germline CDR1 and CDR2: MNHNS and SASEGT. The CDR3 DNA reads as TGTGCCAGCCTGGGGGGGACGCGGGAAATGGAGACCCAGTACTTC. Its translation is CASLGGTREMETQYF.

The rearrangement uses TRBV28 and TRBJ2-6, with TRBD1 matching 11 bases. The CDR3 is 18 residues long. J gave up 4 bases and V 7 bases, and 12 bases lay outside the gene matches. CDR1 and CDR2 (germline): MDHEN, SYDVKM. For the CDR3, the DNA is TGTGCCAGCAACTTATCCGGGACAGGGGGGCCCGGGGCCAACGTCCTGACTTTC. This codes for CASNLSGTGGPGANVLTF.

This chain uses TRBV6-6 with TRBJ2-6; tentative D call: TRBD1 (5 bases). Trimming took off 5 bases at V and 2 bases at J, with 7 bases between the two ends. This CDR3 has 14 residues. Germline-derived CDR1 and CDR2 are MNHNY and SVGAGI (reference sequence). CDR3: CASSPRAGANVLTF. The CDR3 DNA reads TGTGCCAGCAGTCCCAGGGCTGGGGCCAACGTCCTGACTTTC.

This chain links TRBV27 with TRBJ2-1, with a possible D match to TRBD1 (5 bases). Germline V gives CDR1 MNHEY, CDR2 SMNVEV (reference sequence). The CDR3 sequence is 16 residues long. V lost 6 bases to trimming and J lost 0 bases, with 15 bases between them. The CDR3 sequence is CASSHVAGRSYNEQFF. The CDR3 DNA reads TGTGCCAGCAGCCACGTGGCAGGGCGCTCCTACAATGAGCAGTTCTTC.

The count of this clone is one. This chain connects TRBV27 to TRBJ1-5, with TRBD1 matching 7 bases. Germline CDR1 reads MNHEY; CDR2 reads SMNVEV (reference sequence). The V and J ends lost 6 bases and 0 bases, in that order; junction bases with no gene match: 14. The CDR3 spans 18 residues. CDR3 sequence reads: CASRDTGTAIYSNQPQHF. The CDR3 DNA is TGTGCCAGCAGGGACACCGGGACAGCGATTTATAGCAATCAGCCCCAGCATTTT.

The rearrangement uses TRBV11-2 and TRBJ2-5, with 13 positions matching TRBD2. Germline lookup yields CDR1 SGHAT and CDR2 FQNNGV. This CDR3 spans 16 amino acids. With V trimmed by 5 bases and J by 5 bases, 8 bases remained unmatched. The CDR3 DNA is TGTGCCAGCAGCCCTGGACTAGCGGGAGTTGCGGAGACCCAGTACTTC. Protein product: CASSPGLAGVAETQYF.

This clone has more than one count but fewer than ten. The rearrangement uses TRBV5-1 and TRBJ1-1, with D hard to call. The CDR3 extends over 16 amino acids. Germline CDR1 SGHRS, CDR2 YFSETQ. Trimming removed 0 bases at V and 1 base at J, with 13 bases between. The CDR3, as DNA: TGCGCCAGCAGCTTGGGTCAGGAAAGTTGGAACACTGAAGCTTTCTTT. Protein: CASSLGQESWNTEAFF.

The chain is built from TRBV4-3 and TRBJ2-1; D may match TRBD1 or TRBD2 (5 bases each). V lost 0 bases and J lost 3, with 9 bases in between. This CDR3 comprises 15 residues. Germline-derived CDR1 and CDR2 are LGHNA and YSLEER. CDR3 protein: CASSQEGTSYNEQFF. The CDR3 nucleotides read TGCGCCAGCAGCCAAGAGGGGACCAGCTACAATGAGCAGTTCTTC.

V gene TRBV5-1 combines with J gene TRBJ2-3; 11 bases line up with TRBD2. CDR3 size: 17 residues. V was pared by 2 bases and J by 2 bases, with 7 bases of the junction left unmatched. Germline assignment: CDR1 SGHRS and CDR2 YFSETQ. CDR3 protein: CASSFGLAGGHTDTQYF. The CDR3 DNA reads as TGCGCCAGCAGCTTTGGGCTAGCGGGAGGTCACACAGATACGCAGTATTTT.

The chain links TRBV30 to TRBJ2-5; D is uncertain. Germline V gene sequence: CDR1 GTSNPN, CDR2 SVGIG (reference sequence). The CDR3 runs 12 residues. V lost 0 bases and J lost 5, with 7 bases in between. Here the CDR3 reads CAWSVGSETQYF. The CDR3 nucleotides are TGTGCCTGGAGTGTTGGAAGCGAGACCCAGTACTTC.

This clone was counted only a few times. The identical CDR3 is also encoded by other nucleotide sequences in the sample. This sequence joins TRBV18 and TRBJ2-7; D may correspond to TRBD1 or TRBD2 (5 bases each). Trimming took 0 bases from V and 4 from J, leaving 10 bases between them. Germline V gives CDR1 KGHSH, CDR2 LQKENI. The CDR3 is 14 residues long. DNA of the CDR3: TGTGCCAGCTCACCACCGTTGGGGGTTTACGAGCAGTACTTC. Amino acid sequence: CASSPPLGVYEQYF.

The chain is built from TRBV7-2 and TRBJ2-7; 11 nucleotides line up with TRBD1. Germline assignment: CDR1 SGHTA and CDR2 FQGNSA. This CDR3 region has 14 residues. J gave up 2 bases and V 5 bases, and 2 bases lay outside the gene matches. CDR3 region: CASSQDRGPYEQYF. CDR3 nucleotides: TGTGCCAGCAGCCAGGACAGGGGGCCCTACGAGCAGTACTTC.

This rearrangement joins TRBV28 to TRBJ2-7; tentatively, D is TRBD1 (6 bases). CDR3 length: 14 residues. V lost 5 bases and J 2 bases, leaving 13 bases between the germline ends. In germline, CDR1 is MDHEN, CDR2 SYDVKM. The CDR3 DNA reads as TGTGCCAGCAGTCGTACAGGGTACACCTACGAGCAGTACTTC. It yields the protein CASSRTGYTYEQYF.

This sequence joins TRBV9 and TRBJ2-1; D call uncertain. The germline CDR1 and CDR2 sequences are SGDLS and YYNGEE. V was trimmed by 0 bases and J by 4 bases, leaving 8 bases between them. The CDR3 length is 14 residues. The CDR3 loop reads CASSVGLVYNEQFF. The DNA of the CDR3 is TGTGCCAGCAGCGTAGGCCTAGTGTACAATGAGCAGTTCTTC.

Written as DNA, the CDR3 is TGTGCCAGCAGCCTCGGGCCCGCCGTGAGTGGCTACACCTTC. Translating gives CASSLGPAVSGYTF. The chain joins TRBV6-5 to TRBJ1-2, with D hard to call. Between the trimmed V and J ends, which lost 6 bases and 7 bases, there was a span of 18 bases. From germline, CDR1 is MNHEY and CDR2 SVGAGI. This CDR3 is built from 14 residues.

This clone was counted only a few times. The rearrangement links TRBV5-1 to TRBJ2-1, with TRBD2 identical over 13 bases. Per germline, CDR1 SGHRS and CDR2 YFSETQ. The CDR3 is made up of 15 amino acids. V lost 1 base to trimming and J lost 6 bases; unmatched junction nucleotides: 1. CDR3 coding DNA: TGCGCCAGCAGCTTGCGGACTAGCGGGAGCAATGAGCAGTTCTTC. It translates to CASSLRTSGSNEQFF.

In its sample, this clone was seen a few times. The chain employs TRBV7-9 and TRBJ1-5; D gene ambiguous. The CDR3 sequence is 12 residues long. V was clipped by 2 bases and J by 5 bases, with 4 bases between them. Germline loops: CDR1 SEHNR, CDR2 FQNEAQ (reference sequence). The DNA for the CDR3 is TGTGCCAGCAGCTTAATTGATCAGCCCCAGCATTTT. Protein product: CASSLIDQPQHF.

Details on this clone: One junction end disagrees with the germline gene, perhaps due to a read error. This chain links TRBV2 with TRBJ2-3; tentative D call: TRBD2 (6 bases). Germline CDR1 and CDR2: SNHLY and FYNNEI. This CDR3 region has 14 residues. DNA of the CDR3: TGTGCCAGCAGGGAAGGGAGGATATCAGATACGCAGTATTTT. Amino acids: CASREGRISDTQYF.